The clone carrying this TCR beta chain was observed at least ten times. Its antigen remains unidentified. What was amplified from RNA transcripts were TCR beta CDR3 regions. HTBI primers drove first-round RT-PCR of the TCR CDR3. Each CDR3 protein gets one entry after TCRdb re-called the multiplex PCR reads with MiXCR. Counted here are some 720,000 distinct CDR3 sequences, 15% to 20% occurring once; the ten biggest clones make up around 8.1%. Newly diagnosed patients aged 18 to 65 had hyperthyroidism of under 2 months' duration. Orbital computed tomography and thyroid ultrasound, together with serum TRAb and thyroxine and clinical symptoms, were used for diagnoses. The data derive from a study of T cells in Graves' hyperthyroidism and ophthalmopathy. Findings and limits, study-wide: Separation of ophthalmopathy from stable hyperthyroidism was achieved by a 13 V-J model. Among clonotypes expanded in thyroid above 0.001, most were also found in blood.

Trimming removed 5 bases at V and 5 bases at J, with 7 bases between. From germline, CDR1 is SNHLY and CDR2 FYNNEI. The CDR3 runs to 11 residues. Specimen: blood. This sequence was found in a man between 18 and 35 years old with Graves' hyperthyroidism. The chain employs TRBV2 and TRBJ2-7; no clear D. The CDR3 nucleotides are TGTGCCAGCAGTCCAAGGGACGAGCAGTACTTC. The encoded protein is CASSPRDEQYF.